These 19 T cell receptor beta chains were sequenced from one sample in a study of T cells in Graves' hyperthyroidism and ophthalmopathy (dated by TCRdb to the late 2010s). To prepare the library, multiplex PCR was applied. The instrument given in TCRdb is Illumina HiSeq 2000. Amplification of TCR beta CDR3 regions was carried out from RNA transcripts. A first-round RT-PCR of the TCR CDR3 used the HTBI primer set with the Qiagen OneStep RT-PCR kit. TCRdb reprocessing: public reads trimmed at Q25 with fastp, clones called with MiXCR, in-frame beta chains kept. Each record represents a unique CDR3 protein, reported with the most common genes and DNA among its rows. The sample table records 500,000 to 600,000 distinct CDR3 sequences; about a sixth of these occur just once. The ten largest make up around a sixth of the sample. Specimen: blood. The receptors stem from a young woman with Graves' hyperthyroidism.

The chain joins TRBV20-1 to TRBJ2-7; no reliable D call. This CDR3 is built from 13 residues. Germline V gene sequence: CDR1 DFQATT, CDR2 SNEGSKA (reference sequence). V was clipped by 3 bases and J by 2 bases, with 11 bases between them. Written as DNA, the CDR3 is TGCAGTGCTAGTAATAGCCCAACCTACGAGCAGTACTTC. It encodes CSASNSPTYEQYF.

The table lists this clonotype with many counts. V gene TRBV4-2 combines with J gene TRBJ1-5, with D perhaps TRBD1 (5 bases). CDR1 LGHNA and CDR2 YNFKEQ come from the germline V gene. Trimming took off 0 bases at V and 3 bases at J, with 12 bases between the two ends. The CDR3 length is 16 residues. CDR3 coding DNA: TGTGCCAGCAGCCAAGATGACAGACCGACCAATCAGCCCCAGCATTTT. The encoded protein is CASSQDDRPTNQPQHF.

This clonotype was detected ten times or more. CDR3 nucleotide sequence: TGTGCCACCTTCCTCCGGGACAGGCAAGAGACCCAGTACTTC. It is translated as CATFLRDRQETQYF. The V call is TRBV6-2 or TRBV6-3, the J call TRBJ2-5; 8 positions agree with TRBD1. The CDR3 is 14 amino acids. V lost 10 bases and J lost 2; bases outside the gene matches: 9. Germline CDR1 reads MNHEY; CDR2 reads SVGEGT.

This clonotype was detected ten times or more. The chain carries TRBV7-8 and TRBJ2-5, with 14 bases lining up with TRBD2. Germline lookup yields CDR1 SGHVS and CDR2 FQNEAQ. The CDR3 contains 20 residues. Trimming cost V 3 bases and J 5 bases; bases outside gene matches: 17. This CDR3 reads CASSFWTWTSGGQSVETQYF. CDR3 coding DNA: TGTGCCAGCAGCTTCTGGACGTGGACTAGCGGGGGGCAGAGTGTGGAGACCCAGTACTTC.

At least ten counts were recorded for this clonotype. The chain has TRBV7-2 and TRBJ2-3; 7 positions match TRBD2. This CDR3 region has 14 residues. Germline trimming cut 3 bases from V and 6 bases from J; bases unmatched to any gene: 6. CDR1 is SGHTA and CDR2 is FQGNSA in the germline V gene. The CDR3 reads CASSFGLESDTQYF. CDR3 DNA sequence: TGTGCCAGCAGCTTCGGACTAGAAAGTGATACGCAGTATTTT.

This clonotype showed up many times. The chain uses TRBV7-2 and TRBJ2-7; 9 bases agree with TRBD1. Looked up from germline, CDR1 is SGHTA and CDR2 is FQGNSA. V gave up 1 base and J gave up 4 bases; unmatched junction bases: 8. CDR3 length: 16 amino acids. The CDR3 protein is CASSLVTGQGGYEQYF. For the CDR3, the DNA is TGTGCCAGCAGCTTAGTAACGGGACAGGGAGGATACGAGCAGTACTTC.

This chain connects TRBV7-2 to TRBJ1-4, with 8 bases aligning to TRBD1. CDR3 length: 16 amino acids. The germline V gene encodes CDR1 SGHTA and CDR2 FQGNSA. V lost 4 bases to trimming and J lost 4 bases; unmatched junction nucleotides: 8. This CDR3 is CASSYDRQGLNEKLFF. CDR3 bases: TGTGCCAGCAGCTACGACCGACAGGGGCTTAATGAAAAACTGTTTTTT.

This clonotype was counted ten times or more. This chain links TRBV29-1 with TRBJ1-1; weak D call: TRBD1 (6 bases). Trimming left V 7 bases short and J 6 bases short, with 21 bases between. Germline CDR1 SQVTM, CDR2 ANQGSEA. The CDR3 contains 14 residues. For the CDR3, the DNA is TGCAGCGCCTCGCCCGAAACAGGGTTCTCTGAAGCTTTCTTT. Translating gives CSASPETGFSEAFF.

The chain couples TRBV9 to TRBJ1-4; 11 bases agree with TRBD1. There are 16 residues in the CDR3. CDR1 and CDR2 (germline): SGDLS, YYNGEE. V was pared by 3 bases and J by 6 bases, with 7 bases of the junction left unmatched. CDR3 coding DNA: TGTGCCAGCAGCGGATTCGGGACAGGGGGATATGAAAAACTGTTTTTT. Amino acid sequence: CASSGFGTGGYEKLFF.

This clonotype was seen a handful of times. The rearrangement links TRBV3-1 to TRBJ2-2, with TRBD2 matching 12 bases. Germline V gene lookup returns CDR1 LGHDT and CDR2 YNNKEL (reference sequence). This CDR3 spans 17 amino acids. V was pared by 3 bases and J by 6 bases, with 8 bases of the junction left unmatched. CDR3 sequence: CASSQLLAGGSSGELFF. The CDR3 nucleotides are TGTGCCAGCAGCCAGTTACTAGCGGGGGGATCCTCCGGGGAGCTGTTTTTT.

This clonotype was observed many times. The chain has TRBV12-3 or TRBV12-4 and TRBJ2-5; D may be TRBD1 (7 bases). V was clipped by 1 base and J by 4 bases, with 13 bases between them. This CDR3 spans 15 amino acids. CDR3 region: CASSLVYRGGETQYF. In DNA form, the CDR3 reads TGTGCCAGCAGTTTAGTTTACAGGGGAGGAGAGACCCAGTACTTC.

This clonotype came up a few times. The chain recombines TRBV7-2 with TRBJ2-3; D is uncertain. Germline V gene data show CDR1 as SGHTA and CDR2 as FQGNSA. The CDR3 contains 15 residues. V lost 2 bases to trimming and J lost 3 bases, with 12 bases between them. The CDR3 loop is CASSLNWGNTDTQYF. CDR3 in DNA: TGTGCCAGCAGCTTAAATTGGGGAAATACAGATACGCAGTATTTT.

This clonotype was detected only a few times. The chain joins TRBV29-1 to TRBJ1-4; 7 bases match TRBD1. CDR3 length equals 13 residues. J was trimmed by 4 bases and V by 6 bases; bases with no gene match: 5. CDR1 and CDR2 (germline): SQVTM, ANQGSEA. The DNA for the CDR3 is TGCAGCGTCGTGGGACAGAATAATGAAAAACTGTTTTTT. Its translation is CSVVGQNNEKLFF.

This clonotype was observed at least ten times. The chain recombines TRBV28 with TRBJ1-1; D not certain. Trimming left V 5 bases short and J 7 bases short, with 14 bases between. Germline assignment: CDR1 MDHEN and CDR2 SYDVKM. CDR3 size: 13 residues. The CDR3 DNA is TGTGCCAGCAGTCCCGACATATCCGGTGAAGCTTTCTTT. It specifies CASSPDISGEAFF.

This clonotype was observed a handful of times. The J gene is TRBJ2-3, the V gene TRBV28; D is uncertain. The CDR3 extends over 12 amino acids. Germline lookup yields CDR1 MDHEN and CDR2 SYDVKM. Trimming pared 8 bases from V and 4 bases from J, leaving 10 bases between. This CDR3 reads CASGPGPDTQYF. As DNA, the CDR3 is TGTGCCAGCGGCCCGGGCCCAGATACGCAGTATTTT. Based on the CDR3 plus reference TRBV28 and TRBJ2-3, the full variable domain is DVKVTQSSRYLVKRTGEKVFLECVQDMDHENMFWYRQDPGLGLRLIYFSYDVKMKEKGDIPEGYSVSREKKERFSLILESASTNQTSMYLCASGPGPDTQYFGPGTRLTVL.

Of note for this clonotype: A much bigger clone sits one base away, suggesting this may be a read error. The chain employs TRBV29-1 and TRBJ2-5, with 9 bases matching TRBD2. In germline, CDR1 is SQVTM, CDR2 ANQGSEA. The length of the CDR3 is 14 residues. CDR3 coding DNA: TGCAGCGCGAACCTGCGGGGGGGACAAGATACCCAGTACTTC. It is translated as CSANLRGGQDTQYF.

The chain links TRBV20-1 to TRBJ1-1, with a tentative D call TRBD1 (6 bases). This CDR3 region has 14 residues. Deletions cut 4 bases from V and 3 bases from J, with 15 bases between. CDR1 and CDR2 (germline): DFQATT, SNEGSKA (reference sequence). The CDR3 loop reads CSAKSGAADTEAFF. CDR3 DNA: TGCAGTGCTAAATCAGGGGCCGCCGACACTGAAGCTTTCTTT.

This chain joins TRBV6-1 and TRBJ2-1, with unresolved D. The germline V and J ends were trimmed by 3 bases and 8 bases, with 8 bases remaining between them. The germline V gene encodes CDR1 MNHNS and CDR2 SASEGT. The CDR3 has 12 amino acids. The chain's CDR3 is CASSELRYEQFF. The CDR3 nucleotides read TGTGCCAGCAGTGAGTTGAGGTATGAGCAGTTCTTC.

In its sample, this clonotype was seen a few times. The chain recombines TRBV2 with TRBJ2-2, with 9 positions matching TRBD1. Per the germline V gene, CDR1 is SNHLY and CDR2 is FYNNEI. The CDR3 is 15 residues long. Germline trimming cut 3 bases from V and 4 bases from J; bases unmatched to any gene: 3. The CDR3 region has the DNA TGTGCCAGCAGTGAGAAGACAGGGGGCACCGGGGAGCTGTTTTTT. Amino acid sequence: CASSEKTGGTGELFF.